Each of the 8 T cell receptor beta chains below was sequenced from the same sample in a study of T cell clonality in common variable immunodeficiency. No antigen has been assigned to these receptors. Whole-study results and caveats: In common variable immunodeficiency, TCR beta chains reportedly carried fewer deletions and N-nucleotide insertions.

Sequencing was performed with immunoSEQ multiplex PCR; in TCRdb, only in-frame clones are kept and a portion is missing. The sample is made up of 15,000 to 20,000 clones, none counted only once. The sequenced sample consisted of peripheral blood mononuclear cells. These TCRs come from a human donor with common variable immunodeficiency.

The sample holds many counts of this clone. The read is 3 residues too short to cover the CDR3 end, so that end is filled in from the germline J gene. This sequence joins TRBV20-1 and TRBJ1-5; 8 bases line up with TRBD1. V was pared by 4 bases and J by 6 bases, with 2 bases of the junction left unmatched. The CDR3 consists of 12 residues. Per the germline V gene, CDR1 is DFQATT and CDR2 is SNEGSKA (reference sequence). CDR3 protein: CSAIDRGQPQHF. CDR3 DNA, as far as it was read: TGCAGTGCTATAGACAGGGGTCAGCCC.

Ten or more counts support this clone. The CDR3 extends 3 residues past the end of the read, so its final part is completed from the germline J gene. This chain uses TRBV19 with TRBJ2-1; 14 nucleotides align to TRBD2. With V trimmed by 6 bases and J by 5 bases, 3 bases remained unmatched. Germline loops: CDR1 LNHDA, CDR2 SQIVND (reference sequence). CDR3 length equals 15 residues. CDR3 sequence: CASRTSGRGHNEQFF. Partial CDR3 DNA: TGTGCCAGTAGGACTAGCGGGAGGGGCCACAATGAG.

This clone was observed many times. The read ends 3 residues early relative to the CDR3; the germline J gene fills the gap. This sequence joins TRBV30 and TRBJ1-3, with D possibly TRBD1 on 6 matching bases. The CDR3 runs 13 residues. Per germline, CDR1 GTSNPN and CDR2 SVGIG (reference sequence). Trimming removed 4 bases at V and 2 bases at J, with 9 bases between. The sequenced part of the CDR3 DNA is TGTGCCTGGAACGGGGGGCCTGGAAACACC. As protein: CAWNGGPGNT. The CDR3 in full is CAWNGGPGNTIYF.

This clone was counted at least ten times. The CDR3 end falls 3 residues outside the read, so it is completed with the germline J gene. V is TRBV19 and J is TRBJ1-2, with TRBD1 matching over 10 bases. This CDR3 has 16 residues. Germline assignment: CDR1 LNHDA and CDR2 SQIVND (reference sequence). Unmatched junction bases numbered 7, after V lost 4 bases and J lost 2 bases. The part of the CDR3 DNA that was read is TGTGCCAGTAGTACCCCGGGACAGGGGATCAACTATGGC. Translation: CASSTPGQGINYG. The CDR3 in its entirety is CASSTPGQGINYGYTF.

As regards this clone: The observed sequence ends 3 residues before the CDR3 terminus, with the missing tail filled in from the germline J gene. The chain couples TRBV2 to TRBJ2-3; 11 bases align to TRBD2. The V and J ends lost 6 bases and 2 bases, in that order; junction bases with no gene match: 4. The CDR3 sequence is 15 residues long. Germline-derived CDR1 and CDR2 are SNHLY and FYNNEI. The CDR3 sequence is CASRKLAGDTDTQYF. The sequenced CDR3 bases are TGTGCCAGCAGAAAACTAGCGGGAGACACAGATACG. The variable domain in full, with the rest retrieved from reference TRBV2 and TRBJ2-3, is EPEVTQTPSHQVTQMGQEVILRCVPISNHLYFYWYRQILGQKVEFLVSFYNNEISEKSEIFDDQFSVERPDGSNFTLKIRSTKLEDSAMYFCASRKLAGDTDTQYFGPGTRLTVL.

This clone was observed a handful of times. The read finishes 3 residues shy of the CDR3 end, and the germline J gene is used to complete it. The rearrangement links TRBV7-2 to TRBJ1-2; D is undetermined. The CDR3 runs 14 residues. Germline CDR1 and CDR2: SGHTA and FQGNSA. The DNA read from the CDR3 is TGTGCCAGCAGCTTAGGCCCGCTGGCCCCCGGC. This translates into CASSLGPLAPG. The complete CDR3 protein is CASSLGPLAPGYTF.

This clone was seen at least ten times. The read gets to within 3 residues of the CDR3 end, and the germline J gene fills in the rest. V and J are TRBV20-1 and TRBJ2-1; the match to TRBD2 covers 8 bases. The CDR3 is 15 amino acids. V shed 3 bases, J shed 3 bases, and the junction held 7 bases outside the gene matches. Germline assignment: CDR1 DFQATT and CDR2 SNEGSKA (reference sequence). The CDR3 region is CSARGGRGDYNEQFF. CDR3 DNA, as far as it was read: TGCAGTGCTAGGGGGGGGCGGGGGGACTACAATGAG.

This clone was seen many times. The sequence runs out 3 residues before the end of the CDR3; the remainder is reconstructed from the germline J gene. Other DNA sequences in the sample encode the same CDR3. This chain connects TRBV5-1 to TRBJ1-1; 8 bases align to TRBD1. Germline-derived CDR1 and CDR2 are SGHRS and YFSETQ. V lost 4 bases, J lost 1 base, and 6 bases stayed unmatched. This CDR3 spans 15 amino acids. The CDR3 spells CASSLSTGENTEAFF. Partial CDR3 DNA: TGCGCCAGCAGCCTTTCGACAGGGGAGAACACTGAA.